These 14 T cell receptor beta chains came from one sample sequenced in a study of CXCR3-negative and CXCR3-positive naive CD8 T cells. UMI labels and 5' RACE were used to prepare the TRB cDNA libraries. No DNA is given; TCRdb re-called the 5' RACE reads and lists each CDR3 protein once. This table lists 56,000 or so distinct CDR3 sequences. The sequenced material came from memory CD8+ T cells from blood. Receptors were obtained from a human donor in good health. Some clones in this sample may be carry-over from other donors' samples.

The rearrangement links TRBV29-1 to TRBJ2-7. Looked up from germline, CDR1 is SQVTM and CDR2 is ANQGSEA. The CDR3 spans 11 residues. The CDR3: CSVAAEYEQYF.

The V call is TRBV25-1, the J call TRBJ1-6. The CDR3 extends over 13 amino acids. Germline loops: CDR1 MGHDK, CDR2 SYGVNS. CDR3 residues: CASSERPNSPLHF.

The chain has TRBV29-1 and TRBJ2-7; TCRdb's D gene call, TRBD1, goes unchecked for lack of DNA. This CDR3 has 13 residues. Germline V gene lookup returns CDR1 SQVTM and CDR2 ANQGSEA. The CDR3: CSARTGSSYEQYF.

This chain joins TRBV4-2 and TRBJ2-7; TCRdb gives TRBD2 as the D gene, but with no DNA this cannot be confirmed. The CDR3 totals 17 residues. CDR1 LGHNA and CDR2 YNFKEQ come from the germline V gene. CDR3 region: CASSQGRSGRIAYEQYF.

This chain connects TRBV7-6 to TRBJ2-7. CDR3 length equals 12 residues. The V gene's germline CDR1 is SGHVS and CDR2 FNYEAQ. The CDR3 sequence is CASSFNGYEQYF.

The CDR3 loop reads CASRGRDGNEQFF. The chain links TRBV7-6 to TRBJ2-1; lacking DNA, the TRBD1 call made by TCRdb goes unchecked. The V gene's germline CDR1 is SGHVS and CDR2 FNYEAQ. The CDR3 sequence is 13 residues long.

The V gene is TRBV6-5, the J gene TRBJ2-3; TCRdb outputs TRBD2, but without DNA this stays unchecked. The CDR3 covers 17 residues. Germline-derived CDR1 and CDR2 are MNHEY and SVGAGI. CDR3 region: CASSYRALALPTDTQYF.

Judged by frequency, this clonotype is large. The chain has TRBV15 and TRBJ2-7; the D gene TCRdb calls, TRBD1, cannot be checked with no DNA. Germline loops: CDR1 LNHNV, CDR2 YYDKDF (reference sequence). The CDR3 covers 15 residues. The CDR3 here is CATSSGTGGSYEQYF.

The rearrangement links TRBV28 to TRBJ2-7; TCRdb returns TRBD1, unconfirmable since there is no DNA. The CDR3 runs to 16 residues. Germline V lookup: CDR1 MDHEN, CDR2 SYDVKM. CDR3 sequence reads: CASSPPTGGYEHEQYF.

The CDR3 sequence is CASSLGVERSYNEQFF. The chain recombines TRBV11-1 with TRBJ2-1. This CDR3 contains 16 residues. In germline, CDR1 is SGHAT, CDR2 FQDESV (reference sequence).

The genes are TRBV4-3 and TRBJ2-7; as DNA is missing, the TRBD1 call by TCRdb cannot be tested. The germline V gene has CDR1 LGHNA and CDR2 YSLEER. This CDR3 is built from 13 residues. The CDR3 region is CASSQDSGDEQYF.

J is TRBJ1-2 and V is TRBV6-2 or TRBV6-3. This CDR3 region has 14 residues. Per the germline V gene, CDR1 is MNHEY and CDR2 is SVGEGT. CDR3 in amino acids: CASSEGLDTRGYTF.

The chain uses TRBV29-1 and TRBJ2-7; TCRdb outputs TRBD1, but without DNA this stays unchecked. The germline V gene has CDR1 SQVTM and CDR2 ANQGSEA. The CDR3 totals 13 residues. CDR3 in amino acids: CSVRTGGEYEQYF.

The chain couples TRBV5-4 to TRBJ2-1; TCRdb proposes TRBD1, but this gene call is untestable without DNA. The CDR3 spans 13 residues. The germline V gene has CDR1 SGHNT and CDR2 YYREEE (reference sequence). CDR3: CASRDGNYNEQFF.